Each of the 11 T cell receptor beta chains below was sequenced from the same sample in a study of OX40 agonist ivuxolimab in advanced cancers. Method: immunoSEQ multiplex PCR; TCRdb's copy keeps in-frame clones and lacks some. Of over 90,000 clones listed, 86% are singletons. The sequencing here drew on CD4+ or CD8+ T cells sorted from blood, taken in a trial of the OX40 agonist ivuxolimab. The receptors originated from an adult with an advanced solid tumor such as melanoma, head and neck, liver or kidney cancer.

CDR3 nucleotides: TGTGCCAGTAGTATGGCGTCTAGCGGGGCGACCTACGAGCAGTACTTC. It is translated as CASSMASSGATYEQYF. The V gene is TRBV19, the J gene TRBJ2-7; 9 bases match TRBD2. The CDR3 covers 16 residues. Germline V gene data show CDR1 as LNHDA and CDR2 as SQIVND (reference sequence). V trimming: 3 bases; J trimming: 2 bases; junction bases outside the gene matches: 8.

This chain uses TRBV19 with TRBJ2-1; 12 bases agree with TRBD2. With V trimmed by 6 bases and J by 1 base, 1 base remained unmatched. Germline values: CDR1 LNHDA, CDR2 SQIVND (reference sequence). This CDR3 has 15 residues. The CDR3 sequence is CASSLAGGSYNEQFF. CDR3 sequence (DNA): TGTGCCAGTAGCCTAGCGGGAGGGTCCTACAATGAGCAGTTCTTC.

The rearrangement uses TRBV12-5 and TRBJ2-5; the D gene could be TRBD1 or TRBD2 (6 bases each). Germline V gene sequence: CDR1 LGHNT, CDR2 FRNRAP. The V end lost 6 bases, the J end lost 9 bases, and 35 bases lay between the germline ends. CDR3 length equals 19 residues. CDR3 in amino acids: CASGRMDKEGDERIEAQYF. DNA of the CDR3: TGTGCTAGTGGCAGGATGGACAAGGAGGGGGACGAAAGAATTGAGGCCCAGTACTTC.

The V call is TRBV6-5, the J call TRBJ1-1; 9 bases agree with TRBD1. After removal of 6 bases from V and 5 bases from J, the junction contained 7 bases not matched to a gene. Germline V gene data show CDR1 as MNHEY and CDR2 as SVGAGI. The CDR3 length is 14 residues. The CDR3 loop reads CASSSGQGYTEAFF. The CDR3 nucleotides are TGTGCCAGCAGCTCGGGACAGGGCTATACTGAAGCTTTCTTT.

V gene TRBV9 combines with J gene TRBJ2-3; 10 bases map to TRBD2. After removal of 0 bases from V and 12 bases from J, the junction contained 7 bases not matched to a gene. The CDR3 has 14 amino acids. Germline CDR1 and CDR2: SGDLS and YYNGEE. The CDR3 DNA reads as TGTGCCAGCAGCGTAGTTACAGGGACTAGCGACCAGTATTTT. Translated: CASSVVTGTSDQYF.

V and J are TRBV11-2 and TRBJ1-2; 12 bases are shared with TRBD1. Germline lookup yields CDR1 SGHAT and CDR2 FQNNGV. CDR3 length: 15 amino acids. Trimming at V came to 8 bases and at J to 4 bases, leaving 8 bases not matched to a gene. In DNA, the CDR3 is TGTGCCAGCTCCACCGGGACAGGGGGCGGCTATGGCTACACCTTC. Translation gives CASSTGTGGGYGYTF. Complete variable domain (other parts from reference TRBV11-2 and TRBJ1-2): EAGVAQSPRYKIIEKRQSVAFWCNPISGHATLYWYQQILGQGPKLLIQFQNNGVVDDSQLPKDRFSAERLKGVDSTLKIQPAKLEDSAVYLCASSTGTGGGYGYTFGSGTRLTVV.

V is TRBV4-1 and J is TRBJ1-5; the D is unclear. CDR3 size: 15 residues. CDR1 is MGHRA and CDR2 is YSYEKL in the germline V gene. V gave up 1 base and J gave up 4 bases, with 11 bases separating them. CDR3 nucleotides: TGCGCCAGCAGCCAAGCAGCTGAGTTGAATCAGCCCCAGCATTTT. Translated: CASSQAAELNQPQHF.

The CDR3 spells CASRYRELNTEAFF. The CDR3 DNA reads as TGTGCCAGCCGATACCGCGAATTGAACACTGAAGCTTTCTTT. J is TRBJ1-1 and V is TRBV2; D not resolved. The ends were cut back, 8 bases at V and 0 bases at J, with 13 bases in the middle. The CDR3 has 14 amino acids. The germline gives CDR1 SNHLY, CDR2 FYNNEI.

The table lists this clone with a count of one. This chain uses TRBV2 with TRBJ1-2; 8 positions agree with TRBD1. J was trimmed by 4 bases and V by 1 base; bases with no gene match: 5. The CDR3 covers 15 residues. Germline assignment: CDR1 SNHLY and CDR2 FYNNEI. The CDR3 DNA is TGTGCCAGCAGTGAAGTCGCAGGGGGCTCCTATGGCTACACCTTC. It translates to CASSEVAGGSYGYTF. Combining the CDR3 with reference TRBV2 and TRBJ1-2 gives the whole variable domain EPEVTQTPSHQVTQMGQEVILRCVPISNHLYFYWYRQILGQKVEFLVSFYNNEISEKSEIFDDQFSVERPDGSNFTLKIRSTKLEDSAMYFCASSEVAGGSYGYTFGSGTRLTVV.

The chain combines TRBV30 with TRBJ1-3; D is unclear. This CDR3 is built from 12 residues. Germline CDR1 and CDR2: GTSNPN and SVGIG (reference sequence). The germline V and J ends were trimmed by 3 bases and 4 bases, with 7 bases remaining between them. This CDR3 is CAWSPRGNTIYF. DNA for the CDR3: TGTGCCTGGAGCCCCCGGGGAAACACCATATATTTT.

The chain is built from TRBV6-5 and TRBJ1-3, with D unresolved. V lost 8 bases, J lost 0 bases, and 8 bases lay in between. The CDR3 has 13 residues. Germline CDR1 reads MNHEY; CDR2 reads SVGAGI. CDR3 in amino acids: CASCLYSGNTIYF. Written as DNA, the CDR3 is TGTGCCAGCTGCCTTTACTCTGGAAACACCATATATTTT.